The source of this TCR beta chain is a study of cytomegalovirus exposure and HLA in healthy donors. The germline V gene has CDR1 SGHKS and CDR2 YYEKEE (reference sequence). V lost 0 bases and J 0 bases, leaving 15 bases between the germline ends. CDR3 length equals 18 residues. Regarding this clone: The antigen remains undetermined.

60 Vbeta and 13 Jbeta primers were used in PCR. Profiled with immunoSEQ multiplex PCR; TCRdb holds only in-frame clones, not every one. The top ten hold around 7.7% of the sample, which has some 100,000 clones, approximately 70% seen once. Study-wide points: Researchers counted roughly 150 TCR beta chains as cytomegalovirus-associated.

The sequencing input was PBMCs. The receptor comes from a man between 35 and 55 years old in good health and CMV-seronegative. The chain combines TRBV5-5 with TRBJ1-4; TRBD1 is a possible D gene (6 bases). CDR3 nucleotides: TGTGCCAGCAGCTTGGGGGGGGGCAGTATGGCAACTAATGAAAAACTGTTTTTT. It is translated as CASSLGGGSMATNEKLFF. Looking up the rest from reference TRBV5-5 and TRBJ1-4 gives the full variable domain: DAGVTQSPTHLIKTRGQQVTLRCSPISGHKSVSWYQQVLGQGPQFIFQYYEKEERGRGNFPDRFSARQFPNYSSELNVNALLLGDSALYLCASSLGGGSMATNEKLFFGSGTQLSVL.